Below, 2 T cell receptor beta chains from the same sample are listed, as sequenced in a study of blood T cell repertoires in COVID-19. TCRdb's copy holds only in-frame clones and misses some; the assay was immunoSEQ multiplex PCR. The sample includes 100,000 to 140,000 clones, 75% to 95% of them seen just once. The sample consisted of peripheral blood. The receptors stem from a woman aged 25 to 39 with acute or convalescent COVID-19.

The table lists this clone with a few counts. This chain links TRBV7-9 with TRBJ2-7; a weak D match, TRBD2 (6 bases). CDR1 is SEHNR, CDR2 FQNEAQ, per germline (reference sequence). The germline V and J ends were trimmed by 3 bases and 1 base, with 22 bases remaining between them. This CDR3 has 18 residues. Here the CDR3 DNA reads TGTGCCAGCAGCTTGGGAAGGGTAGCGGCAACATCTTCCTACGAGCAGTACTTC. This sequence encodes CASSLGRVAATSSYEQYF. Variable domain in full (rest from reference TRBV7-9 and TRBJ2-7): DTGVSQNPRHKITKRGQNVTFRCDPISEHNRLYWYRQTLGQGPEFLTYFQNEAQLEKSRLLSDRFSAERPKGSFSTLEIQRTEQGDSAMYLCASSLGRVAATSSYEQYFGPGTRLTVT.

The V gene is TRBV4-3, the J gene TRBJ2-4; tentative D call: TRBD2 (6 bases). CDR1 and CDR2 (germline): LGHNA, YSLEER. The CDR3 consists of 18 residues. The V end lost 4 bases, the J end lost 0 bases, and 19 bases lay between the germline ends. The CDR3 spells CASSPGVPVIGAKNIQYF. CDR3 bases: TGCGCCAGCAGCCCGGGGGTCCCGGTAATCGGAGCCAAAAACATTCAGTACTTC.